This TCR beta chain was identified during a study of blood T cell repertoires in COVID-19. Study in general: Both acute and convalescent COVID-19 samples were obtained from the United States, Italy and Spain. Nucleic acid was either cDNA or gDNA, and it came from T cells, B-cell-depleted T cells, or PBMCs.

Study processing details: Amplification of reference gene primers was used by the study to estimate nucleated cell counts. TCRdb's copy holds only in-frame clones and misses some; the assay was immunoSEQ multiplex PCR. V and J calls and clone size are as listed in that table; D and trimming were resolved from the DNA. The repertoire holds fewer than 150,000 clones, with around 88% as singletons. The V end lost 7 bases, the J end lost 4 bases, and 17 bases lay between the germline ends. The CDR3 contains 15 residues. Germline V gene sequence: CDR1 SNHLY, CDR2 FYNNEI. The sample taken for sequencing was peripheral blood. The V and J genes are TRBV2 and TRBJ1-5; no definite D call. The clonotype comes from a woman between 50 and 59 years old with active or convalescent COVID-19. The CDR3 here is CASTLERASNQPQHF. CDR3 nucleotide sequence: TGTGCCAGCACCCTCGAGAGGGCCAGTAATCAGCCCCAGCATTTT.